This entry describes one T cell receptor beta chain. This clonotype was counted once. Its binding antigen is unknown. The record has no base qualities; no much larger clone is one base away. Weak support is all one read offers. These data come from a study of regulatory T cells in long-lasting Graves disease (dated by TCRdb to the early 2020s). Study-level background: Persistent Graves' disease was defined as persistently positive TSH receptor autoantibodies together with antithyroid drug treatment for over 5 years. A total of about 35 samples underwent TCR sequencing: around 13 from persistent and roughly 20 from newly diagnosed Graves' disease patients. Peripheral blood TCR sequencing and RNA sequencing compared persistent Graves' disease patients with newly diagnosed Graves' disease patients. On average, persistent Graves' disease patients in the clinical cohort had been on antithyroid drugs for about 10.3 years. The study was registered as a clinical trial and conducted in China. Study-wide conclusions, independent of this receptor: Only the TCR beta chain was sequenced and analyzed. Compared with newly diagnosed patients, persistent Graves' disease patients had lower TCR Shannon entropy and fewer highly expanded clones, which suggests clonal expansion. Patients with persistent disease shared more public clonotypes (around 2,700) than newly diagnosed patients did (966). Persistent disease showed preferential use of TRBV28, TRBJ1-2 and TRBJ2-5, whereas newly diagnosed disease favored TRBV20-1 and TRBJ2-1. Because the primary lesion, thyroid tissue, could not be accessed, the study looked at peripheral blood alone. As a limitation, the authors acknowledged that the small sample size may reduce accuracy.

Inclusive of the bounding cysteine and phenylalanine, the CDR3 is 15 residues long. Only the CDR3 DNA stays, 45 bases, in frame from base 1. V is clipped by 6 bases and J by 0 bases, and the sequence between their germline boundaries is 12 bases long. CDR1 and CDR2 are drawn from the germline V gene: SNHLY, FYNNEI. In light of the paper, this sample's time point label describes: persistent/refractory GD, antithyroid drugs over 5 years with positive TRAb. RNA was extracted from PBMCs in TRIzol for both TCR sequencing and RNA sequencing. Graves' disease was diagnosed according to American Thyroid Association guidelines. Recruitment of patients was carried out at an endocrinology department in Xi'an, China. Each patient gave roughly 10 milliliters of peripheral blood, collected in an EDTA anticoagulant tube. PBMCs were isolated by Ficoll Paque Plus density gradient separation without further T cell sorting. An Agilent 2100 Bioanalyzer and agarose gel were used to check RNA quality, while a NanoDrop 2000 measured RNA concentration.

The library was generated by multiplex PCR. Sequenced using an Illumina HiSeq 4000. iRepertoire HTBI primers and Arm-PCR amplification of CDR3 regions were used to construct TCR beta libraries. Before sequencing, the PCR products underwent gel purification. Under the source paper's analysis protocol: Gene usage analysis of CDR3 amino acid clonotypes used the 62 TRBV and fewer than 15 TRBJ segments found across samples. COPE and FqMerger were used to merge filtered high-quality paired reads into contigs. BLAST was used to align contigs to the IMGT TRBV, TRBD and TRBJ reference genes, and CDR3 was defined following IMGT. Any clonotype with a frequency above 0.1% was classified as a highly expanded clone. Shannon entropy was used to measure repertoire diversity, and the Gini coefficient was used to measure V-J evenness. A clonotype was considered public if more than one individual shared it. TCRdb reanalyzed the raw reads on its own, using fastp at Q25 for trimming and MiXCR for clone calling, and kept in-frame beta chains. Here each entry gathers all rows of one CDR3 protein and keeps the most common genes and DNA. The V and J calls shown here were made by TCRdb, not taken from the authors' results. This sample holds about 660,000 distinct CDR3 sequences; around 30% were observed only once. The leading ten clones occupy around 40% of the sample.

The sequenced sample was peripheral blood mononuclear cells (PBMCs), obtained when the disease was refractory, from a patient treated with antithyroid drugs. The TCR sequence derives from a female donor with Graves disease. The chain is encoded by TRBV2 joined to TRBJ2-1, with the identity of the D gene unclear. The DNA sequence reads TGTGCCAGCAGGGGCTACCCGAGCTCCTACAATGAGCAGTTCTTC. Its product reads: CASRGYPSSYNEQFF.